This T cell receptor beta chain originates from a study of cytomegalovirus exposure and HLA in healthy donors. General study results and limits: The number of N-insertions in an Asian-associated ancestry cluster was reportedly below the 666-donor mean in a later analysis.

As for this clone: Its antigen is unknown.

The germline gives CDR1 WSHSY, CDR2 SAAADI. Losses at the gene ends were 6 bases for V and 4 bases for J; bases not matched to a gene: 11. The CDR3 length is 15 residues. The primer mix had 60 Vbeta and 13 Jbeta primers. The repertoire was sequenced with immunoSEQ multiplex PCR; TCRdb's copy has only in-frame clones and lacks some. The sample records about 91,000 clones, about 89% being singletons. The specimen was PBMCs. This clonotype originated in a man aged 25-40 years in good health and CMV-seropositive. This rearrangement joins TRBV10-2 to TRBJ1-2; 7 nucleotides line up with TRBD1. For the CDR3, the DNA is TGCGCCAGCAGCGGCCCGACAGGGAGCGGCTATGGCTACACCTTC. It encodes CASSGPTGSGYGYTF.